Below, 6 T cell receptor beta chains from the same sample are listed, as sequenced in a study of T cell responses to AZD1222 COVID-19 vaccine. The data were produced by immunoSEQ multiplex PCR, yet TCRdb's version contains in-frame clones alone and is incomplete. Of more than 95,000 clones in the sample, around 80% are singletons; the top ten hold 4.5% to 6%. Material: peripheral blood, obtained on day 0 of AZD1222 vaccination. The receptors here all came from an adult in good health.

The rearrangement links TRBV7-9 to TRBJ2-1; D is uncertain. The V gene's germline CDR1 is SEHNR and CDR2 FQNEAQ (reference sequence). The V end lost 0 bases, the J end lost 6 bases, and 9 bases lay between the germline ends. The CDR3 consists of 14 residues. The CDR3 sequence: CASSLAIDGNEQFF. In DNA, the CDR3 is TGTGCCAGCAGCTTAGCCATAGACGGCAATGAGCAGTTCTTC.

The V call is TRBV5-1, the J call TRBJ1-6, with TRBD1 matching over 8 bases. Germline CDR1 and CDR2: SGHRS and YFSETQ. The CDR3 is 16 amino acids. V trimming: 4 bases; J trimming: 5 bases; junction bases outside the gene matches: 8. The CDR3 is CASSMIPGQDNSPLHF. The CDR3 nucleotides are TGCGCCAGCAGCATGATTCCGGGACAGGATAATTCACCCCTCCACTTT.

This clone appeared a single time. The chain joins TRBV27 to TRBJ2-1, with D maybe TRBD2 (5 bases). CDR1 is MNHEY and CDR2 is SMNVEV in the germline V gene (reference sequence). Trimming stripped 3 bases from V and 11 bases from J, with 11 bases between. CDR3 size: 12 residues. The CDR3 DNA reads TGTGCCAGCAGTTTGGCGGGCAGAAAGCAGTTCTTC. Amino acids: CASSLAGRKQFF.

V gene TRBV13 combines with J gene TRBJ1-6; 10 bases are a match to TRBD1. The CDR3 consists of 14 residues. Trimming removed 5 bases from V and 8 bases from J; junction bases left unmatched: 3. Germline CDR1 is PRHDT and CDR2 is FYEKMQ (reference sequence). CDR3 DNA sequence: TGTGCCAGCAGCCGGGACAGGGGCTATTCACCCCTCCACTTT. It yields the protein CASSRDRGYSPLHF.

There are a few counts of this clone. The chain combines TRBV4-3 with TRBJ1-6; tentatively, D is TRBD1 (5 bases). V was cut by 0 bases and J by 6 bases, with 12 bases left in between. CDR3 size: 16 residues. Per the germline V gene, CDR1 is LGHNA and CDR2 is YSLEER. DNA for the CDR3: TGCGCCAGCAGCCAAGATGGGGCAGGGCCTAATTCACCCCTCCACTTT. The encoded protein is CASSQDGAGPNSPLHF.

The chain uses TRBV2 and TRBJ2-3, with TRBD2 matching over 8 bases. Per the germline V gene, CDR1 is SNHLY and CDR2 is FYNNEI. Trimming at V came to 8 bases and at J to 4 bases, leaving 8 bases not matched to a gene. The CDR3 sequence is 14 residues long. In nucleotides, the CDR3 is TGTGCCAGCGGCTCCTCGGGAGGGGCAGATACGCAGTATTTT. Amino acid sequence: CASGSSGGADTQYF.